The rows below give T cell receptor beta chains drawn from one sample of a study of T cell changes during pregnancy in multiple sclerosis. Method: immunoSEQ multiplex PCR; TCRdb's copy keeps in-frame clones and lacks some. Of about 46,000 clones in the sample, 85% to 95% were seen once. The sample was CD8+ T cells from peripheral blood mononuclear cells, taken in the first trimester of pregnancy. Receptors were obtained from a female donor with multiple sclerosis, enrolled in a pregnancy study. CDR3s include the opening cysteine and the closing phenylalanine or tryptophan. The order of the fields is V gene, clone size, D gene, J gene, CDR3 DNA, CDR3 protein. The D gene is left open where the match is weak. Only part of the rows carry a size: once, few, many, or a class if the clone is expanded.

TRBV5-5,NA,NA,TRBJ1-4,TGTGCCAGCAGCCCGGGGGGTCGCACAACTAATGAAAAACTGTTTTTT,CASSPGGRTTNEKLFF
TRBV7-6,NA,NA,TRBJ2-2,TGTGCCAGCATGCGGGACTCGGCGCCCGGGGAGCTGTTTTTT,CASMRDSAPGELFF
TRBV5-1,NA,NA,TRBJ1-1,TGCGCCAGCAGCCATACAGGGTCCGTCACTGAAGCTTTCTTT,CASSHTGSVTEAFF
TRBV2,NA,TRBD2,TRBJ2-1,TGTGCCAGCATGCTTGGGACTAGCGGTGACAATGAGCAGTTCTTC,CASMLGTSGDNEQFF
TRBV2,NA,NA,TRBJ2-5,TGTGCCAGCACTACAAGCGGAGAGACCCAGTACTTC,CASTTSGETQYF
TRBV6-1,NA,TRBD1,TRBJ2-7,TGTGCCAGCAGTGAAACTCTTCGACAGGGGTACGAGCAGTACTTC,CASSETLRQGYEQYF
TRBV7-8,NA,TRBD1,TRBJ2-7,TGTGCCAGCAGCTCGGACAGGGTTTCCTACGAGCAGTACTTC,CASSSDRVSYEQYF
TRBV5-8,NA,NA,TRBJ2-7,TGTGCCAGCCCCGGAGGGCGGTCCTACGAGCAGTACTTC,CASPGGRSYEQYF
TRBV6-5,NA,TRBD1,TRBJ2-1,TGTGCCAGCAGTTACTCGACAGGGGACAATGAGCAGTTCTTC,CASSYSTGDNEQFF
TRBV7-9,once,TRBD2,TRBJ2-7,TGTGCCAGCAGCTATGTCGGGGGGGTCAACGAGCAGTACTTC,CASSYVGGVNEQYF
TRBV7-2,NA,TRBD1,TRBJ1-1,TGTGCCAGCAGCTCGGACAGGGGAGGAAACACTGAAGCTTTCTTT,CASSSDRGGNTEAFF
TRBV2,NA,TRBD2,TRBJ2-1,TGTGCCACCTTCGGCGGGGGGGCTACCTACAATGAGCAGTTCTTC,CATFGGGATYNEQFF
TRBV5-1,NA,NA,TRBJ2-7,TGCGCCAGCAGTAGTGGTCACGAGCAGTACTTC,CASSSGHEQYF
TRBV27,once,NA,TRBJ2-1,TGTGCCAGCAGTTTATCAGGGGTCAATGAGCAGTTCTTC,CASSLSGVNEQFF
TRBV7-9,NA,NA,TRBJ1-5,TGTGCCAGCAGCTTAGGGGCCGGGAATAGCAATCAGCCCCAGCATTTT,CASSLGAGNSNQPQHF
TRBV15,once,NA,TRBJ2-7,TGTGCCACCAGCACAGATGTCCAGGGGTACGAGCAGTACTTC,CATSTDVQGYEQYF
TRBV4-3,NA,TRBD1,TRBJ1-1,TGCGCCAGCAGCCACGGGACAGGGGGCTGGGCTTTCTTT,CASSHGTGGWAFF
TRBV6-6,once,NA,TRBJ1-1,TGTGCCAGCAGTTACGTGGAGACAGGTACTGAAGCTTTCTTT,CASSYVETGTEAFF
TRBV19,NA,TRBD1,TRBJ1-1,TGTGCCACGTACAGGGGTACTGAAGCTTTCTTT,CATYRGTEAFF
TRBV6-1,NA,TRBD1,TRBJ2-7,TGTGCCAGCGGGGGGCCGGGACAGGGGCCCTACGAGCAGTACTTC,CASGGPGQGPYEQYF
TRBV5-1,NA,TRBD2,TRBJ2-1,TGCGCCAGCAGCTTGGAGGCGGGTAGCGGGGGGCCGTACAATGAGCAGTTCTTC,CASSLEAGSGGPYNEQFF
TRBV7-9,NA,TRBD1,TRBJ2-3,TGTGCCAGCAGCCCCACAGGGGGCGCGGATACGCAGTATTTT,CASSPTGGADTQYF
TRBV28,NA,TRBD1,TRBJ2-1,TGTGCCAGCAGTAACAGACAGGGTGGTGCGCTCTACAATGAGCAGTTCTTC,CASSNRQGGALYNEQFF
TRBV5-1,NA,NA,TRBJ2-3,TGCGCCAGCAGCTTTCCGGGGAGAGGCACAGATACGCAGTATTTT,CASSFPGRGTDTQYF
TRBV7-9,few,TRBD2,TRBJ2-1,TGTGCCAGCAGTCAGCGGGAGCCCTCCTACAATGAGCAGTTCTTC,CASSQREPSYNEQFF
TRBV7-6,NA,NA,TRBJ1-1,TGTGCCAGCAGCTTAGAATGGGGAGGGGAAGCTTTCTTT,CASSLEWGGEAFF
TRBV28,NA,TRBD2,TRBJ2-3,TGTGCCAGCAGGGGGTGGGGGCGGGAGGAATCGACAGATACGCAGTATTTT,CASRGWGREESTDTQYF
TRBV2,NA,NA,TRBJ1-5,TGTGCCAGCAGCCCGCGAGTAGATCAGCCCCAGCATTTT,CASSPRVDQPQHF
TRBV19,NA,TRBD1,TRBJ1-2,TGTGCCAGCGGACAGGGTTTCATTGGCTACACCTTC,CASGQGFIGYTF
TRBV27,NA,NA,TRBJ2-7,TGTGCCAGCAGCCCAACAGGGAGCTCCTACGAGCAGTACTTC,CASSPTGSSYEQYF
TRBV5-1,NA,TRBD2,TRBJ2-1,TGCGCCAGCAGCTACGATGGGACTAGCAACAATGAGCAGTTCTTC,CASSYDGTSNNEQFF
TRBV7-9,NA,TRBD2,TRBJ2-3,TGTGCCAGCAGCTCCCAGGACGGGAGGCCCTTCACAGATACGCAGTATTTT,CASSSQDGRPFTDTQYF
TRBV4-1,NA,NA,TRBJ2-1,TGCGCCAGCAGCCTAATAGCGGCCCCGGGAAATGAGCAGTTCTTC,CASSLIAAPGNEQFF
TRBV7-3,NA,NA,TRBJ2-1,TGTGCCAGCAGTGGGCTACTCGAGCAGTTCTTC,CASSGLLEQFF
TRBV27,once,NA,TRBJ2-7,TGTGCCAGCAGTTTAGAAGGGTTTGAGGGCTCCTACGAGCAGTACTTC,CASSLEGFEGSYEQYF
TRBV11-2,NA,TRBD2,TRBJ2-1,TGTGCCAGCAGCTTAGTCAGCGGGGCCCGGATTTTTGAGCAGTTCTTC,CASSLVSGARIFEQFF
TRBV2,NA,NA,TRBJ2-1,TGTGCCAGCAGTGAAGGCGATGAGCAGTTCTTC,CASSEGDEQFF
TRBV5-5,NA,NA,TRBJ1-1,TGTGCCAGCAGCTTGGCAGGGGCACCCACTGAAGCTTTCTTT,CASSLAGAPTEAFF
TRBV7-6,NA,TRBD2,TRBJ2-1,TGTGCCAGCAGCTTAGCTAGCGGGAGAAAGAATGAGCAGTTCTTC,CASSLASGRKNEQFF
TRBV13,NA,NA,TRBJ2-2,TGTGCCAGCAGCTTAGCAGGGAACACCGGGGAGCTGTTTTTT,CASSLAGNTGELFF
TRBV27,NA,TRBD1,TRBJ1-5,TGTGCCAGCAGGCCACAGGGGTATAGCAATCAGCCCCAGCATTTT,CASRPQGYSNQPQHF
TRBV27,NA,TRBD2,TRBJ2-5,TGTGCCAGCAGTTCACTAGCGGGGGCCATCCAAGAGACCCAGTACTTC,CASSSLAGAIQETQYF
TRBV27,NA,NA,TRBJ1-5,TGTGCCAGCAGTTTCTTCGGGGGAAGCAATCAGCCCCAGCATTTT,CASSFFGGSNQPQHF
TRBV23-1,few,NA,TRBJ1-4,TGCGCCAGCAGTCCTCCCGAGAAGGGGCCAGAAAAACTGTTTTTT,CASSPPEKGPEKLFF
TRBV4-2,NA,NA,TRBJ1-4,TGTGCCAGCAGCCAAAAAGGACAGCTAGAAAAACTGTTTTTT,CASSQKGQLEKLFF
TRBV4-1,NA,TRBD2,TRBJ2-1,TGCGCCAGCAGCCAAGTTACGAGCGGGAGGCCCTACAATGAGCAGTTCTTC,CASSQVTSGRPYNEQFF
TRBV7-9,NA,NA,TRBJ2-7,TGTGCCAGCAGCTTAGGTAGCTACGAGCAGTACTTC,CASSLGSYEQYF
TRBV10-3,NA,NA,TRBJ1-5,TGTGCCATCAGTGCCTGGCCAGGGGGCAATCAGCCCCAGCATTTT,CAISAWPGGNQPQHF
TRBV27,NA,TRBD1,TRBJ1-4,TGTGCCAGCAGCCCAGGGGGCTCAGCTAATGAAAAACTGTTTTTT,CASSPGGSANEKLFF
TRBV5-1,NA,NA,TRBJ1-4,TGCGCCAGCAGCGGGTCGGGGGGCTTTGTTGAAAAACTGTTTTTT,CASSGSGGFVEKLFF
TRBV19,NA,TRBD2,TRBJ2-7,TGTGCCAACCTCCGGGGGGGACGCTCCTACGAGCAGTACTTC,CANLRGGRSYEQYF
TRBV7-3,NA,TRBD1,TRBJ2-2,TGTGCCAGCACCTTATCGACAGGGGCGAACACCGGGGAGCTGTTTTTT,CASTLSTGANTGELFF
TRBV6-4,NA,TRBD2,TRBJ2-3,TGTGCCAGCAGTGAAACTAGCGGGGGGGTAGATACGCAGTATTTT,CASSETSGGVDTQYF
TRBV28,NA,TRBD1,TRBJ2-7,TGTGCCAGCAGTGGTGTCGGGACAGGAGGTGAACTCCCCTACGAGCAGTACTTC,CASSGVGTGGELPYEQYF